The 10 T cell receptor beta chains below were found in one sample sequenced in a study of blood T cells in healthy people across ages. Then a second PCR, running about 6 to 11 cycles, was carried out with a sample-barcoded 5' primer and a J-beta primer mix. TCRdb processed the 5' RACE reads anew with MiXCR; each CDR3 protein has one entry. The profile covers hundreds of thousands of distinct CDR3 sequences, with approximately 21% appearing a single time and approximately 3.6% taken by the ten largest. Sequencing was done on a sample of blood. The receptors come from a man aged 65 to 85 in good health.

The chain combines TRBV5-1 with TRBJ1-1, with D possibly matching TRBD1 (5 bases). CDR1 and CDR2 from the germline V gene are SGHRS and YFSETQ. The CDR3 sequence is 16 residues long. V dropped 0 bases and J dropped 1 base, with 13 bases sitting between them. CDR3 in amino acids: CASSLDGGAGNTEAFF. In nucleotides, the CDR3 is TGCGCCAGCAGCTTGGATGGAGGGGCGGGGAACACTGAAGCTTTCTTT.

A few counts support this clonotype. The J gene is TRBJ1-2, the V gene TRBV20-1; 8 bases are a match to TRBD1. The CDR3 runs to 11 residues. Per the germline V gene, CDR1 is DFQATT and CDR2 is SNEGSKA (reference sequence). The CDR3 DNA is TGCATTGCCACAGGGGGCTATGGCTACACCTTC. Amino acid sequence: CIATGGYGYTF.

The J gene is TRBJ2-5, the V gene TRBV28; 7 bases are a match to TRBD1. Matching the DNA end better, TRBJ2-7 makes the J call doubtful. CDR3 size: 16 residues. The germline V gene encodes CDR1 MDHEN and CDR2 SYDVKM. The CDR3 sequence is CASRSLLGQASYEQYF. CDR3 DNA: TGTGCCAGCAGAAGCCTCCTCGGACAGGCTAGCTACGAGCAGTACTTC.

This clonotype was counted between two and nine times. This chain joins TRBV6-1 and TRBJ2-5, with no clear D. The ends were cut back, 3 bases at V and 6 bases at J, with 8 bases in the middle. CDR3 length: 12 residues. Per germline, CDR1 MNHNS and CDR2 SASEGT. The CDR3 sequence is CASSESAKTQYF. In nucleotides, the CDR3 is TGTGCCAGCAGTGAGTCAGCGAAGACCCAGTACTTC.

The rearrangement links TRBV9 to TRBJ1-1; D remains unclear. CDR3 size: 15 residues. Deletions cut 0 bases from V and 0 bases from J, with 9 bases between. Germline V gene lookup returns CDR1 SGDLS and CDR2 YYNGEE. CDR3 sequence reads: CASSVGSRVNTEAFF. CDR3 sequence (DNA): TGTGCCAGCAGCGTAGGATCGAGGGTGAACACTGAAGCTTTCTTT.

V and J are TRBV9 and TRBJ2-5; 7 bases match TRBD1. V was pared by 0 bases and J by 4 bases, with 9 bases of the junction left unmatched. The CDR3 has 16 amino acids. Germline CDR1 is SGDLS and CDR2 is YYNGEE. The CDR3 spells CASSVVGGSTLETQYF. DNA for the CDR3: TGTGCCAGCAGCGTAGTAGGGGGCAGTACCTTAGAGACCCAGTACTTC.

This clonotype was observed a handful of times. The chain couples TRBV28 to TRBJ1-4, with TRBD1 matching 8 bases. CDR3 size: 20 residues. Germline trimming cut 6 bases from V and 0 bases from J; bases unmatched to any gene: 18. The germline V gene encodes CDR1 MDHEN and CDR2 SYDVKM. CDR3 sequence: CASSPPAMGQALSTNEKLFF. DNA of the CDR3: TGTGCCAGCAGCCCCCCGGCGATGGGACAGGCGTTATCAACTAATGAAAAACTGTTTTTT.

The chain joins TRBV7-9 to TRBJ2-2; 10 bases map to TRBD2. Germline V gene data show CDR1 as SEHNR and CDR2 as FQNEAQ (reference sequence). Unmatched junction bases numbered 15, after V lost 5 bases and J lost 0 bases. The CDR3 is 20 amino acids. As DNA, the CDR3 is TGTGCCAGCAGCCCTATGCCGGGACTAGCGCCAACTACGAACACCGGGGAGCTGTTTTTT. Translating it yields CASSPMPGLAPTTNTGELFF.

V and J are TRBV6-2 or TRBV6-3 and TRBJ2-5, with D maybe TRBD1 (6 bases). Trimming took off 5 bases at V and 5 bases at J, with 18 bases between the two ends. The CDR3 contains 15 residues. CDR1 and CDR2 from the germline V gene are MNHEY and SVGEGT. CDR3 residues: CASSKARAGAETQYF. The DNA of the CDR3 is TGTGCCAGCAGTAAGGCCCGAGCAGGGGCGGAGACCCAGTACTTC.

This clonotype occurred a few times. The rearrangement uses TRBV28 and TRBJ1-2, with D unclear. The CDR3 contains 13 residues. Germline V gives CDR1 MDHEN, CDR2 SYDVKM. V lost 5 bases and J lost 4, with 11 bases in between. The CDR3 protein is CASSPADGYGYTF. CDR3 DNA: TGTGCCAGCAGTCCCGCGGACGGCTATGGCTACACCTTC.